This T cell receptor beta chain is drawn from a study of T-cell memory formation after mild COVID-19. Study-level information: The TCR clusters were mostly specific to one donor.

J gave up 7 bases and V 3 bases, and 8 bases lay outside the gene matches. The germline CDR1 and CDR2 sequences are SGHTA and FQGTGA. This CDR3 region has 15 residues. In TCRdb, the 5' RACE reads were re-called with MiXCR into one record per CDR3 protein. The sample has about 130,000 distinct CDR3 sequences, 5% to 6.5% seen once. The sample was PBMCs or a T cell subset sorted from them (not recorded which). The sequence was collected from an adult woman who had mild COVID-19 (a few samples of this study predate the infection). Cell type and time point are not known. The rearrangement uses TRBV7-3 and TRBJ2-1; 8 nucleotides match TRBD2. This chain's CDR3 is CASSFSGGPQNEQFF. CDR3 coding DNA: TGTGCCAGCAGCTTCTCGGGGGGGCCCCAGAATGAGCAGTTCTTC.